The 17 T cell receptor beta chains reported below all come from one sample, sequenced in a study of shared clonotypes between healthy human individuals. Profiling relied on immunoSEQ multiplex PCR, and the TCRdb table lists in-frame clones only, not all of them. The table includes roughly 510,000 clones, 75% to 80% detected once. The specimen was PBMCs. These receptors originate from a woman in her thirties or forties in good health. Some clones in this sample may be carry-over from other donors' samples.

The CDR3 sequence: CSVQRTGYTGELFF. Here the CDR3 DNA reads TGCAGCGTTCAAAGGACAGGGTACACCGGGGAGCTGTTTTTT. The chain uses TRBV29-1 and TRBJ2-2; 8 nucleotides align to TRBD1. V shed 5 bases and J 3 bases; nucleotides not matched to a gene: 5. Looked up from germline, CDR1 is SQVTM and CDR2 is ANQGSEA. This CDR3 contains 14 residues.

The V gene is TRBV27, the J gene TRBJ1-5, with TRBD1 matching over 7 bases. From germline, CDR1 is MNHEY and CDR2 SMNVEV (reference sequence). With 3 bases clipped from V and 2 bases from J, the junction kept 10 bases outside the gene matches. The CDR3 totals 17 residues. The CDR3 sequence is CASSFAFDREGNQPQHF. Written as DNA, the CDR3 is TGTGCCAGCAGTTTCGCCTTCGACAGGGAGGGCAATCAGCCCCAGCATTTT.

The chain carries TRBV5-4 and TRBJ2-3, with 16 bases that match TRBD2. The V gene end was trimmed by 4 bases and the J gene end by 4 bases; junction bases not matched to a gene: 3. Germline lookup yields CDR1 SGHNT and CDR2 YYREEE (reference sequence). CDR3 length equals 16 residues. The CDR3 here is CASSPGLAGGADTQYF. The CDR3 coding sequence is TGTGCCAGCAGCCCGGGACTAGCGGGAGGGGCAGATACGCAGTATTTT.

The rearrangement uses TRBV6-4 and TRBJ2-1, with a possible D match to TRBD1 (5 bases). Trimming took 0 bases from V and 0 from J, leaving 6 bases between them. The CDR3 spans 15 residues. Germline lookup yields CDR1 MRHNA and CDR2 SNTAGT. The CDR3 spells CASSDSDSSYNEQFF. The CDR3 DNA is TGTGCCAGCAGTGACTCTGACAGCTCCTACAATGAGCAGTTCTTC.

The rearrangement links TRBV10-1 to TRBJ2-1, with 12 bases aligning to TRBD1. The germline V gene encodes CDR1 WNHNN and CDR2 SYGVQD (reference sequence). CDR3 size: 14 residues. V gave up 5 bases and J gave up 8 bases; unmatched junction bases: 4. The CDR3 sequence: CASSRDRGLDEQFF. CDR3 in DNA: TGCGCCAGCAGTAGGGACAGGGGGCTCGATGAGCAGTTCTTC.

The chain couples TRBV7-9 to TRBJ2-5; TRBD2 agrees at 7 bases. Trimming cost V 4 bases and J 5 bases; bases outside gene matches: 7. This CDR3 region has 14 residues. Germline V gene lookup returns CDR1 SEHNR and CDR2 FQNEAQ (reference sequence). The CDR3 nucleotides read TGTGCCAGCAGCTCGGTTGGGAGGGAGGAGACCCAGTACTTC. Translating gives CASSSVGREETQYF.

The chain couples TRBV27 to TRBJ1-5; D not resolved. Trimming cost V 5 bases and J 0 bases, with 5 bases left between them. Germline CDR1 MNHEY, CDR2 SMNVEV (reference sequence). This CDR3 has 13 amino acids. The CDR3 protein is CASSQDSNQPQHF. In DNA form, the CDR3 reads TGTGCCAGCAGTCAGGATAGCAATCAGCCCCAGCATTTT.

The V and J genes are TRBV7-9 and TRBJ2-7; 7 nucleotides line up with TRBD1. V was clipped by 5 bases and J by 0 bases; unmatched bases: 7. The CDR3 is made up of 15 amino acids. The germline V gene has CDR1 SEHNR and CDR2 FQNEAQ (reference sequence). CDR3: CASSARTGGSYEQYF. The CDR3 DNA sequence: TGTGCCAGCAGCGCCCGGACAGGAGGCTCCTACGAGCAGTACTTC.

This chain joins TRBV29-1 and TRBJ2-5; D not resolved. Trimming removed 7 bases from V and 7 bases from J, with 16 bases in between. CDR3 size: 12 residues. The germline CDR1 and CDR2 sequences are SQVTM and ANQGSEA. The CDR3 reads CSAPGALGTQYF. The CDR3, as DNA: TGCAGCGCCCCCGGAGCCTTGGGGACCCAGTACTTC.

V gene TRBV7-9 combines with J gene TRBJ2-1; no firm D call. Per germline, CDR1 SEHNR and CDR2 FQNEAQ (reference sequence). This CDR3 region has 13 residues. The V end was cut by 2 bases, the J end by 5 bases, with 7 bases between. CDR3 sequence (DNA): TGTGCCAGCAGCTTACTGCCCAACAATGAGCAGTTCTTC. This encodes CASSLLPNNEQFF.

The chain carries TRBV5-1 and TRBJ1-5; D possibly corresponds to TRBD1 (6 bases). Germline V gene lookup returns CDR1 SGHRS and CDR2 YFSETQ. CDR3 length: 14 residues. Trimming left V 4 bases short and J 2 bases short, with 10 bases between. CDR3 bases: TGCGCCAGCAGCCCCGGGGGCGGCAATCAGCCCCAGCATTTT. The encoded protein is CASSPGGGNQPQHF.

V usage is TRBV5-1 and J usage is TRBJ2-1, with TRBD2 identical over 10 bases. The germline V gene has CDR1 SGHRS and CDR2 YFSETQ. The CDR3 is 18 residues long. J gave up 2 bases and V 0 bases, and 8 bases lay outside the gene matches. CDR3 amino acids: CASSLVPASGSTYNEQFF. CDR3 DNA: TGCGCCAGCAGCTTGGTACCGGCTAGCGGGAGTACCTACAATGAGCAGTTCTTC.

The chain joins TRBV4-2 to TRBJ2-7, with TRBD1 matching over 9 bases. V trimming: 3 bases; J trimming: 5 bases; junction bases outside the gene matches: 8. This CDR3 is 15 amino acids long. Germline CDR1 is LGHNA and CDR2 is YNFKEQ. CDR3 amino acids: CASSQENRGRDEQYF. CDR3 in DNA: TGTGCCAGCAGCCAGGAAAACAGGGGGCGAGACGAGCAGTACTTC.

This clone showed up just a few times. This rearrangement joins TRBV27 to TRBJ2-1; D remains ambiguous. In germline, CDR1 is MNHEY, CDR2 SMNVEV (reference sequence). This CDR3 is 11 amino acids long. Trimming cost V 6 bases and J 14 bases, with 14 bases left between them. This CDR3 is CASSIPQHEFF. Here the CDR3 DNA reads TGTGCCAGCAGCATCCCACAACACGAGTTCTTC.

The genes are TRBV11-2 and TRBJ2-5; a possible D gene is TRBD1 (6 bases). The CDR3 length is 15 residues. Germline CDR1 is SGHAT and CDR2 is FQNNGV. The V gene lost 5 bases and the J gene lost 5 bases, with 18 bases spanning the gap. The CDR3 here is CASSRSGERRETQYF. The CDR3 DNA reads TGTGCCAGCAGCCGATCAGGGGAGAGGAGGGAGACCCAGTACTTC.

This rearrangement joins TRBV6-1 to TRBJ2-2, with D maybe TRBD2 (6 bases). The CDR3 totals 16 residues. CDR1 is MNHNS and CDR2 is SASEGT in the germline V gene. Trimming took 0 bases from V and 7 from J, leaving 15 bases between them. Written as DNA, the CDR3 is TGTGCCAGCAGTGAAGCGCTGTTCGGGAGTAGCGGGGAGCTGTTTTTT. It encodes CASSEALFGSSGELFF.

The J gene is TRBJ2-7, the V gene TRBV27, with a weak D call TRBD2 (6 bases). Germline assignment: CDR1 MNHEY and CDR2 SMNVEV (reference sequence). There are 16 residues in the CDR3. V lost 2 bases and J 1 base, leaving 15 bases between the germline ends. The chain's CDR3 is CASSLRAGTRSYEQYF. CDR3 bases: TGTGCCAGCAGTTTAAGGGCGGGAACCCGTTCCTACGAGCAGTACTTC.